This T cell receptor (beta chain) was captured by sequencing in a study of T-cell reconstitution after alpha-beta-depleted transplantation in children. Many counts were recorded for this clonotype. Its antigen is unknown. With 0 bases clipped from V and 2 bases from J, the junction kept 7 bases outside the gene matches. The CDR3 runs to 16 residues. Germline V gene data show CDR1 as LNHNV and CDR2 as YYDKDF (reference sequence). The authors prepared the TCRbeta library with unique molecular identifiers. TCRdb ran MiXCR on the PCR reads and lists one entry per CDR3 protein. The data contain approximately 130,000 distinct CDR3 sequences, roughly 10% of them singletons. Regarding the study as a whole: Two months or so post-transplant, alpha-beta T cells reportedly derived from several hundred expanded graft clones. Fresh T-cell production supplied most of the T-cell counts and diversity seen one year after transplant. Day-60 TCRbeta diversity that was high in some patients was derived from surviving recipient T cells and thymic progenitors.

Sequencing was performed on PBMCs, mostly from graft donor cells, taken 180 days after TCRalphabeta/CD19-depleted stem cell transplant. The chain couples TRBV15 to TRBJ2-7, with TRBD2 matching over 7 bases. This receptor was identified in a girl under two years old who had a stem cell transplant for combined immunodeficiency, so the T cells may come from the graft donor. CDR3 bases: TGTGCCACCAGCAGAGATCAGGGCGGGGGAGCCTACGAGCAGTACTTC. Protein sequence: CATSRDQGGGAYEQYF. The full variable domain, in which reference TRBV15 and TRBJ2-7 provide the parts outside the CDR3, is DAMVIQNPRYQVTQFGKPVTLSCSQTLNHNVMYWYQQKSSQAPKLLFHYYDKDFNNEADTPDNFQSRRPNTSFCFLDIRSPGLGDTAMYLCATSRDQGGGAYEQYFGPGTRLTVT.